This T cell receptor beta chain was obtained from a study of T cell repertoires in cytomegalovirus infection. TCRdb re-called the reads through MiXCR, storing one row per CDR3 protein. The repertoire includes fewer than 250,000 distinct CDR3 sequences, 9% to 15% of them detected once, and 1.6% sits in the top ten. This clonotype has a count of ten or more. Germline loops: CDR1 SGHTA, CDR2 FQGNSA. V lost 5 bases and J lost 3; bases outside the gene matches: 8. CDR3 length: 16 amino acids. The clonotype comes from a human donor in good health (CMV status not recorded). Some clones in this sample may be carry-over from other donors' samples. The sequencing sample was made of PBMCs. The J gene is TRBJ2-2, the V gene TRBV7-2; 8 nucleotides align to TRBD2. The CDR3 sequence: CASSPQGGGYTGELFF. The CDR3 DNA reads TGTGCCAGCAGCCCTCAAGGCGGGGGGTACACCGGGGAGCTGTTTTTT. Full variable domain (remainder filled in from reference TRBV7-2 and TRBJ2-2): GAGVSQSPSNKVTEKGKDVELRCDPISGHTALYWYRQSLGQGLEFLIYFQGNSAPDKSGLPSDRFSAERTGGSVSTLTIQRTQQEDSAVYLCASSPQGGGYTGELFFGEGSRLTVL.